These 31 T cell receptor beta chains share one sample of origin, sequenced in a study of T-cell reconstitution after alpha-beta-depleted transplantation in children. Using unique molecular identifiers, the investigators prepared the TCRbeta library. TCRdb reprocessed the PCR reads with MiXCR, giving one entry per CDR3 protein. The sample lists 500,000 to 750,000 distinct CDR3 sequences, 25% to 30% occurring once. The sample consisted of PBMCs, taken before TCRalphabeta/CD19-depleted stem cell transplant. These receptors were taken from a boy less than two years old with Wiskott-Aldrich syndrome, due to receive a stem cell transplant.

This clonotype was counted between two and nine times. The CDR3: CASSRNRGGNQPQHF. The CDR3 nucleotides are TGTGCCAGCAGTCGCAACAGGGGAGGGAATCAGCCCCAGCATTTT. V usage is TRBV28 and J usage is TRBJ1-5; TRBD1 matches 7 bases. CDR1 is MDHEN and CDR2 is SYDVKM in the germline V gene. Unmatched junction bases numbered 8, after V lost 5 bases and J lost 4 bases. CDR3 length: 15 residues.

The V and J genes are TRBV5-4 and TRBJ1-3, with D unclear. The germline CDR1 and CDR2 sequences are SGHNT and YYREEE (reference sequence). V lost 4 bases to trimming and J lost 9 bases, with 17 bases between them. This CDR3 has 14 amino acids. CDR3 DNA: TGTGCCAGCAGCCCTAAGGACGGTGCCGGCACCATATATTTT. Its translation is CASSPKDGAGTIYF.

This clonotype was recorded a few times. The CDR3 is CASSSTGSYNEQFF. CDR3 DNA: TGTGCCAGCAGTTCGACAGGGTCTTACAATGAGCAGTTCTTC. J is TRBJ2-1 and V is TRBV28, with 7 bases that match TRBD1. Germline CDR1 reads MDHEN; CDR2 reads SYDVKM. This CDR3 has 14 amino acids. The trim removed 4 bases at V and 4 bases at J, leaving 4 bases unmatched.

V gene TRBV5-1 combines with J gene TRBJ2-2, with TRBD2 identical over 10 bases. CDR3 size: 19 residues. The V gene's germline CDR1 is SGHRS and CDR2 YFSETQ. J was trimmed by 1 base and V by 0 bases; bases with no gene match: 9. The CDR3 loop is CASSLVSLAGAKNTGELFF. CDR3 sequence (DNA): TGCGCCAGCAGCTTGGTTAGCCTAGCGGGAGCCAAGAACACCGGGGAGCTGTTTTTT.

The rearrangement uses TRBV5-1 and TRBJ1-4; unclear D gene. The CDR3 runs 15 residues. V was pared by 4 bases and J by 1 base, with 11 bases between. Germline V gene lookup returns CDR1 SGHRS and CDR2 YFSETQ. CDR3 coding DNA: TGCGCCAGCAGCCTGACACAGCGAACTAATGAAAAACTGTTTTTT. This codes for CASSLTQRTNEKLFF.

The CDR3 DNA sequence: TGTGCCAGCAGCCCCCTTGGGGGGGGGCTGACCTACGAGCAGTACTTC. It is translated as CASSPLGGGLTYEQYF. This rearrangement joins TRBV7-9 to TRBJ2-7, with D tentatively TRBD2 (7 bases). Germline V gives CDR1 SEHNR, CDR2 FQNEAQ (reference sequence). This CDR3 spans 16 amino acids. V dropped 5 bases and J dropped 2 bases, with 19 bases sitting between them.

The chain has TRBV29-1 and TRBJ2-1; D is perhaps TRBD2 (6 bases). Germline CDR1 and CDR2: SQVTM and ANQGSEA. V lost 4 bases and J 0 bases, leaving 19 bases between the germline ends. The CDR3 length is 17 residues. This CDR3 reads CSVGAGGGVSSYNEQFF. CDR3 bases: TGCAGCGTTGGGGCGGGTGGCGGGGTAAGCTCCTACAATGAGCAGTTCTTC.

The genes are TRBV20-1 and TRBJ2-3; the match to TRBD2 covers 11 bases. The CDR3 is 18 amino acids. Germline CDR1 reads DFQATT; CDR2 reads SNEGSKA (reference sequence). The V and J ends lost 5 bases and 9 bases, in that order; junction bases with no gene match: 22. CDR3 DNA sequence: TGCAGTGCTTCGCCGCCCGTCTTAGCGGGAGGGCCTTGGTCCACGCAGTATTTT. Translating gives CSASPPVLAGGPWSTQYF.

CDR3 amino acids: CSVIKDSTYGYTF. In DNA form, the CDR3 reads TGCAGCGTCATTAAAGACAGCACCTATGGCTACACCTTC. The chain carries TRBV29-1 and TRBJ1-2; D possibly corresponds to TRBD1 (5 bases). Between the trimmed V and J ends, which lost 6 bases and 4 bases, there was a span of 15 bases. The length of the CDR3 is 13 residues. From germline, CDR1 is SQVTM and CDR2 ANQGSEA.

The chain uses TRBV10-3 and TRBJ2-5; D may correspond to TRBD1 or TRBD2 (5 bases each). Germline lookup yields CDR1 ENHRY and CDR2 SYGVKD. V was shortened by 2 bases and J by 4 bases, with 11 bases between the two germline ends. This CDR3 is 14 amino acids long. CDR3 residues: CAISEGTAGETQYF. Written as DNA, the CDR3 is TGTGCCATCAGTGAGGGGACGGCGGGAGAGACCCAGTACTTC.

This clonotype was counted only a few times. The chain employs TRBV20-1 and TRBJ2-3, with D perhaps matching TRBD2 (5 bases). CDR1 DFQATT and CDR2 SNEGSKA come from the germline V gene (reference sequence). The CDR3 is 15 residues long. V lost 6 bases and J lost 1, with 17 bases in between. In nucleotides, the CDR3 is TGCAGTGCGCCCCGGCCGGGGATGGGCACAGATACGCAGTATTTT. Its protein product is CSAPRPGMGTDTQYF.

This rearrangement joins TRBV5-1 to TRBJ2-2; D unresolved. Trimming took off 1 base at V and 4 bases at J, with 11 bases between the two ends. CDR1 SGHRS and CDR2 YFSETQ come from the germline V gene. The CDR3 loop spans 15 amino acids. The DNA for the CDR3 is TGCGCCAGCAGCTTGAGGCAGTACTCCACCGGGGAGCTGTTTTTT. Amino acids: CASSLRQYSTGELFF.

The chain couples TRBV5-1 to TRBJ1-4; no reliable D call. The V end lost 4 bases, the J end lost 0 bases, and 10 bases lay between the germline ends. The CDR3 is 15 residues long. Germline V lookup: CDR1 SGHRS, CDR2 YFSETQ. The CDR3 here is CASSRSLSTNEKLFF. CDR3 sequence (DNA): TGCGCCAGCAGCCGATCTCTTTCAACTAATGAAAAACTGTTTTTT.

The genes are TRBV19 and TRBJ2-5; 8 bases agree with TRBD1. Germline assignment: CDR1 LNHDA and CDR2 SQIVND (reference sequence). V was pared by 9 bases and J by 4 bases, with 4 bases of the junction left unmatched. The CDR3 sequence is 12 residues long. The DNA of the CDR3 is TGTGCCAGCGGACAGGGCAGAGAGACCCAGTACTTC. As protein: CASGQGRETQYF.

The chain is built from TRBV19 and TRBJ2-7, with no clear D. V lost 7 bases, J lost 3 bases, and 10 bases lay in between. This CDR3 comprises 12 residues. Germline V CDR1 and CDR2: LNHDA, SQIVND (reference sequence). CDR3 sequence: CASISPHYEQYF. DNA for the CDR3: TGTGCCAGTATTTCCCCTCACTACGAGCAGTACTTC.

The chain employs TRBV29-1 and TRBJ2-3, with D perhaps TRBD2 (6 bases). The V and J ends lost 4 bases and 2 bases respectively, with 13 bases between them. Germline V gives CDR1 SQVTM, CDR2 ANQGSEA. The CDR3 is 14 residues long. The CDR3 is CSVASGGDTDTQYF. CDR3 DNA sequence: TGCAGCGTTGCATCCGGCGGGGACACAGATACGCAGTATTTT.

The sample holds a few counts of this clonotype. V usage is TRBV20-1 and J usage is TRBJ2-7; D gene uncertain. V lost 2 bases and J lost 2, with 7 bases in between. This CDR3 comprises 12 residues. Germline CDR1 is DFQATT and CDR2 is SNEGSKA (reference sequence). CDR3 in amino acids: CSARRETYEQYF. The CDR3 nucleotides read TGCAGTGCTAGAAGGGAAACCTACGAGCAGTACTTC.

This chain's CDR3 is CATSDRRASTDTQYF. CDR3 coding DNA: TGTGCCACCAGTGACCGGCGGGCGAGCACAGATACGCAGTATTTT. The chain employs TRBV24-1 and TRBJ2-3, with D maybe TRBD2 (5 bases). V lost 4 bases to trimming and J lost 0 bases, with 10 bases between them. This CDR3 is 15 amino acids long. The germline V gene has CDR1 KGHDR and CDR2 SFDVKD.

This clonotype turned up a few times. This sequence joins TRBV20-1 and TRBJ1-5; D not resolved. CDR3 length equals 15 residues. The V gene lost 0 bases and the J gene lost 0 bases, with 9 bases spanning the gap. Germline loops: CDR1 DFQATT, CDR2 SNEGSKA (reference sequence). CDR3 DNA sequence: TGCAGTGCTAGAGAACAGTCCTATAGCAATCAGCCCCAGCATTTT. It translates to CSAREQSYSNQPQHF.

V is TRBV14 and J is TRBJ2-1; 9 positions match TRBD1. This CDR3 spans 17 amino acids. Germline assignment: CDR1 SGHDN and CDR2 FVKESK. V was pared by 3 bases and J by 4 bases, with 10 bases of the junction left unmatched. CDR3 bases: TGTGCCAGCAGCCACGAGGGACAGGGAAAGTTGTACAATGAGCAGTTCTTC. Its translation: CASSHEGQGKLYNEQFF.

The chain combines TRBV7-9 with TRBJ2-7, with 10 bases lining up with TRBD2. This CDR3 comprises 15 residues. The V segment lost 5 bases and the J segment 3 bases; nucleotides outside the gene matches: 7. Germline CDR1 reads SEHNR; CDR2 reads FQNEAQ (reference sequence). The CDR3 region is CASSRGLAWSYEQYF. In DNA form, the CDR3 reads TGTGCCAGCAGCAGGGGACTAGCGTGGAGCTACGAGCAGTACTTC.

The V and J genes are TRBV5-1 and TRBJ1-1; D gene unclear. The CDR3 is 14 residues long. Deletions cut 2 bases from V and 1 base from J, with 9 bases between. From germline, CDR1 is SGHRS and CDR2 YFSETQ. The CDR3 DNA reads TGCGCCAGCAGCTTCGGGTCAGGGAACACTGAAGCTTTCTTT. This gives the protein CASSFGSGNTEAFF.

This clonotype was picked up a small number of times. V usage is TRBV7-8 and J usage is TRBJ1-5; tentative D call: TRBD1 (6 bases). Germline V gene sequence: CDR1 SGHVS, CDR2 FQNEAQ. The CDR3 has 16 residues. V lost 5 bases to trimming and J lost 3 bases, with 17 bases between them. For the CDR3, the DNA is TGTGCCAGCAGCCCACGACAGGCATTGACCAATCAGCCCCAGCATTTT. It specifies CASSPRQALTNQPQHF.

V usage is TRBV15 and J usage is TRBJ2-7; tentatively, D is TRBD1 or TRBD2 (5 bases each). The V and J ends lost 0 bases and 5 bases respectively, with 8 bases between them. Germline V gene lookup returns CDR1 LNHNV and CDR2 YYDKDF (reference sequence). The CDR3 is made up of 13 amino acids. As DNA, the CDR3 is TGTGCCACCAGCAGAGAGGGGGAAGACGAGCAGTACTTC. Its protein product is CATSREGEDEQYF. Together with reference TRBV15 and TRBJ2-7, the CDR3 gives the full variable domain: DAMVIQNPRYQVTQFGKPVTLSCSQTLNHNVMYWYQQKSSQAPKLLFHYYDKDFNNEADTPDNFQSRRPNTSFCFLDIRSPGLGDTAMYLCATSREGEDEQYFGPGTRLTVT.

This clonotype has just a few counts. V usage is TRBV9 and J usage is TRBJ2-1; 7 positions agree with TRBD2. Per germline, CDR1 SGDLS and CDR2 YYNGEE. With V trimmed by 2 bases and J by 0 bases, 2 bases remained unmatched. CDR3 length: 15 amino acids. CDR3 region: CASSVRTSSYNEQFF. The CDR3 DNA sequence: TGTGCCAGCAGCGTGAGGACTAGCTCCTACAATGAGCAGTTCTTC. Supplemented by reference TRBV9 and TRBJ2-1, the full variable domain reads DSGVTQTPKHLITATGQRVTLRCSPRSGDLSVYWYQQSLDQGLQFLIQYYNGEERAKGNILERFSAQQFPDLHSELNLSSLELGDSALYFCASSVRTSSYNEQFFGPGTRLTVL.

This chain joins TRBV28 and TRBJ2-1; D ambiguous. The CDR3 has 15 amino acids. Germline V gives CDR1 MDHEN, CDR2 SYDVKM. With 7 bases removed from V and 0 bases from J, the gap between germline ends came to 13 bases. CDR3 loop: CASTSGRSSYNEQFF. DNA for the CDR3: TGTGCCAGCACCTCAGGACGGTCCTCCTACAATGAGCAGTTCTTC.

This clonotype was picked up a small number of times. This sequence joins TRBV3-1 and TRBJ2-5; 11 positions agree with TRBD2. The germline V gene has CDR1 LGHDT and CDR2 YNNKEL (reference sequence). V dropped 2 bases and J dropped 3; count of bases not matched to a gene: 8. The CDR3 has 17 amino acids. The CDR3 DNA reads as TGTGCCAGCAGCCAAACAGCCGGGACTAGCGGAAAAGAGACCCAGTACTTC. It encodes CASSQTAGTSGKETQYF.

This clonotype turned up a few times. The rearrangement links TRBV5-1 to TRBJ2-5, with D possibly TRBD2 on 5 matching bases. V lost 0 bases to trimming and J lost 4 bases, with 16 bases between them. The CDR3 consists of 16 residues. CDR1 is SGHRS, CDR2 YFSETQ, per germline. The CDR3 loop is CASSLGVGEALETQYF. The CDR3 region has the DNA TGCGCCAGCAGCTTGGGCGTGGGAGAAGCGTTAGAGACCCAGTACTTC.

The rearrangement links TRBV27 to TRBJ2-1; 12 bases are shared with TRBD2. Trimming removed 6 bases from V and 10 bases from J; junction bases left unmatched: 10. The CDR3 totals 15 residues. Germline CDR1 and CDR2: MNHEY and SMNVEV (reference sequence). CDR3 nucleotides: TGTGCCAGCAGCTTGGGACTAGCGGGTCAGGGGGAGCAGTTCTTC. Amino acid sequence: CASSLGLAGQGEQFF.

This chain joins TRBV11-2 and TRBJ2-2; possible D gene TRBD2, 5 bases. From germline, CDR1 is SGHAT and CDR2 FQNNGV. The length of the CDR3 is 19 residues. Trimming shortened V by 5 bases and J by 4 bases, and 26 bases separated the two germline ends. The CDR3 coding sequence is TGTGCCAGCAGCCGTATAGCTACGGGTAGCGCAACGATCACCGGGGAGCTGTTTTTT. This codes for CASSRIATGSATITGELFF.

V gene TRBV10-3 combines with J gene TRBJ2-1, with 7 bases matching TRBD1. Germline CDR1 is ENHRY and CDR2 is SYGVKD. The CDR3 covers 13 residues. V was clipped by 5 bases and J by 9 bases; unmatched bases: 7. The CDR3 nucleotides are TGTGCCATCAGTTCTGATAACAGGGGTGAGCAGTTCTTC. Translation gives CAISSDNRGEQFF.